A selection of T cell receptor beta chains follows, all from one sample in a study of cytomegalovirus exposure and HLA in healthy donors. The protocol was immunoSEQ multiplex PCR, while the TCRdb copy is restricted to in-frame clones and leaves out a portion. The data hold 65,000 to 90,000 clones, with over 70% observed a single time. Sequences were obtained from PBMCs. The source of these receptors is a man aged 70 or older in good health and CMV-seronegative. The CDR3 runs from the conserved cysteine through the conserved F or W. D genes are given only for firm matches. Rows give clone size only sometimes, using once, few, many, or a class for an expanded clone.

TRBD1	TRBV5-1	-	TRBJ2-7	CASGLEPQGVSYEQYF	TGCGCCAGCGGCTTGGAACCGCAGGGGGTCTCCTACGAGCAGTACTTC
TRBD1	TRBV11-3	-	TRBJ1-1	CASSLNQGVTEAFF	TGTGCCAGCAGCTTAAATCAGGGGGTCACTGAAGCTTTCTTT
-	TRBV5-5	-	TRBJ1-2	CASSQDWPPSSLGGYTF	TGCGCCAGCAGCCAAGATTGGCCCCCTAGCTCGTTGGGTGGCTACACCTTC
-	TRBV27	-	TRBJ1-1	CASSLGASLRYTEAFF	TGTGCCAGCAGTTTAGGGGCATCCTTGAGGTACACTGAAGCTTTCTTT
TRBD1	TRBV19	-	TRBJ1-6	CASSSSRTGRSSPLHF	TGTGCCAGTAGTTCATCTCGGACAGGTCGAAGTTCACCCCTCCACTTT
-	TRBV6-1	-	TRBJ2-1	CATVGGSYNEQFF	TGTGCCACGGTCGGAGGCTCCTACAATGAGCAGTTCTTC
-	TRBV7-2	-	TRBJ2-7	CASSLGAGNPYEQYF	TGTGCCAGCAGCTTAGGGGCGGGGAACCCCTACGAGCAGTACTTC
TRBD2	TRBV13	-	TRBJ2-5	CASSLRRGGLRETQYF	TGTGCCAGCAGCTTACGGCGGGGGGGCCTTAGGGAGACCCAGTACTTC
TRBD1	TRBV7-2	-	TRBJ1-1	CASSFTGGIDTEAFF	TGTGCCAGCAGCTTCACAGGGGGTATCGACACTGAAGCTTTCTTT
TRBD1	TRBV12-5	-	TRBJ2-2	CASGLPPTGLTNTGELFF	TGTGCTAGTGGTTTGCCCCCGACAGGGCTAACGAACACCGGGGAGCTGTTTTTT
-	TRBV30	-	TRBJ1-4	CAWSETATNEKLFF	TGTGCCTGGAGTGAAACAGCAACTAATGAAAAACTGTTTTTT
-	TRBV28	-	TRBJ1-1	CASSTTPHAGSKAFF	TGTGCCAGCAGTACGACCCCCCACGCGGGGTCGAAAGCTTTCTTT
-	TRBV7-9	-	TRBJ2-1	CASSFTGTYNEQFF	TGTGCCAGCAGCTTTACGGGGACCTACAATGAGCAGTTCTTC
TRBD2	TRBV28	-	TRBJ2-3	CASSSSGGEGDTQYF	TGTGCCAGCAGTTCTAGCGGGGGCGAGGGGGATACGCAGTATTTT
-	TRBV11-2	-	TRBJ1-2	CASSLLAGNNYGYTF	TGTGCCAGCAGCTTACTCGCAGGGAATAACTATGGCTACACCTTC
-	TRBV27	-	TRBJ2-7	CASSLFYQPLEQYF	TGTGCCAGCAGTTTATTCTACCAACCCCTCGAGCAGTACTTC
-	TRBV29-1	-	TRBJ2-5	CSVETGLQQETQYF	TGCAGCGTTGAAACAGGCCTTCAGCAAGAGACCCAGTACTTC
-	TRBV6-5	few	TRBJ1-5	CASAVNMINQPQHF	TGTGCCAGCGCCGTTAACATGATAAATCAGCCCCAGCATTTT
-	TRBV2	-	TRBJ2-6	CASTWQLSGANVLTF	TGTGCCAGCACCTGGCAGTTGTCTGGGGCCAACGTCCTGACTTTC
TRBD1	TRBV7-8	-	TRBJ2-7	CASSSRDRASYEQYF	TGTGCCAGCAGCTCGCGGGACAGGGCATCTTACGAGCAGTACTTC
-	TRBV11-3	once	TRBJ1-1	CASSLVTGARAFF	TGTGCCAGCAGCTTAGTGACAGGAGCGCGGGCTTTCTTT
-	TRBV5-1	-	TRBJ1-1	CASSPRGQGSMNTEAFF	TGCGCCAGCAGCCCCCGCGGGCAGGGGAGCATGAACACTGAAGCTTTCTTT